This TCR beta chain was captured in a study of cytomegalovirus exposure and HLA in healthy donors. To note about this clone: Its antigen is unknown.

The primer mix had 60 Vbeta and 13 Jbeta primers. The assay was immunoSEQ multiplex PCR, and TCRdb's table has in-frame clones only and misses some. The repertoire holds 45,000 to 65,000 clones, with 60% to 80% as singletons. The germline CDR1 and CDR2 sequences are MGHRA and YSYEKL. This CDR3 is 17 amino acids long. The ends lost 0 bases at V and 0 bases at J; junction bases unmatched: 6. Findings and limits, study-wide: Later analysis identified a missense DCLRE1C variant that was linked to TCR beta V- and J-gene trimming. Diagnosis of cytomegalovirus status made by the classifier reportedly showed high specificity and sensitivity. With further analysis later on, most CMV-associated TCR beta chains appeared HLA-restricted.

Material for sequencing was PBMCs. V usage is TRBV4-1 and J usage is TRBJ1-1; 8 nucleotides line up with TRBD1. The receptor was isolated from a woman between 40 and 55 years old in good health and CMV-seropositive. The CDR3 protein is CASSQEDREGVNTEAFF. The CDR3, as DNA: TGCGCCAGCAGCCAAGAGGACAGGGAGGGGGTGAACACTGAAGCTTTCTTT.